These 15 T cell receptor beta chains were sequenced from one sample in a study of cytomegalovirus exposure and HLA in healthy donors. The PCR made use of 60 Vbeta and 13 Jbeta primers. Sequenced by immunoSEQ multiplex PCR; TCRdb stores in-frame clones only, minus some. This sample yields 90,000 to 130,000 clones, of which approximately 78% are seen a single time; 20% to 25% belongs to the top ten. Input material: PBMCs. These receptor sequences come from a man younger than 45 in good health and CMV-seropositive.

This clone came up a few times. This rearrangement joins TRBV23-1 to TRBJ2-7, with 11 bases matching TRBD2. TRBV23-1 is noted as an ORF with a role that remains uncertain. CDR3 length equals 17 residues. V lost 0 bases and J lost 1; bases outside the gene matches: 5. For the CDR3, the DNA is TGCGCCAGCAGTCAATCCTCGGGACTAGCGGCTTCCTACGAGCAGTACGTC. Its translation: CASSQSSGLAASYEQYV.

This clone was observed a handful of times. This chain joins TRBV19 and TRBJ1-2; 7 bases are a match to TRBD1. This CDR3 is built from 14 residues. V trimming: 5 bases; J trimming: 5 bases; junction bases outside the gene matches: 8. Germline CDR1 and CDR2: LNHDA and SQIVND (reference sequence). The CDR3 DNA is TGTGCCAGTAGTCTCCGGGACAGCCTATATGGCTACACCTTC. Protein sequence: CASSLRDSLYGYTF.

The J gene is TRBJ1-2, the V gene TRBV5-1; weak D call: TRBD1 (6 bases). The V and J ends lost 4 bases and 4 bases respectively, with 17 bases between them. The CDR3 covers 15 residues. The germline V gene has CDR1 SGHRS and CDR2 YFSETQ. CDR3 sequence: CASSPGPGGRYGYTF. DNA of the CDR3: TGCGCCAGCAGCCCGGGACCGGGGGGCCGCTATGGCTACACCTTC.

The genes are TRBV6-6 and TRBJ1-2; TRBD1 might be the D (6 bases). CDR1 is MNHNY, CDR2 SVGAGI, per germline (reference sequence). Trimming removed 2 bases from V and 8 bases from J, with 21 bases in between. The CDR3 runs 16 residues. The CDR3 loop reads CASSYRPGASSGGYTF. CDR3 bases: TGTGCCAGCAGTTACAGGCCAGGGGCAAGTTCGGGAGGCTACACCTTC.

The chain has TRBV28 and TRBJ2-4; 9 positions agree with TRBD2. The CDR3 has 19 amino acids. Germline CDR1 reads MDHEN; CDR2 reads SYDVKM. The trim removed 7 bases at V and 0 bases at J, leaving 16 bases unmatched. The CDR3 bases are TGTGCCAGCACCCCCTCTCGTGTTAGCGGGAGATTAGCCAAAAACATTCAGTACTTC. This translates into CASTPSRVSGRLAKNIQYF.

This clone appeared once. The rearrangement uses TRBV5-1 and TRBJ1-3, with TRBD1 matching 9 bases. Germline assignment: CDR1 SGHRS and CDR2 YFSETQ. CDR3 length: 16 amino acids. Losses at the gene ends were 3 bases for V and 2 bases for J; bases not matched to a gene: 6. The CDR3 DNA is TGCGCCAGCAGCTCCGCCGGGACAGGGACTGGAAACACCATATATTTT. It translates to CASSSAGTGTGNTIYF.

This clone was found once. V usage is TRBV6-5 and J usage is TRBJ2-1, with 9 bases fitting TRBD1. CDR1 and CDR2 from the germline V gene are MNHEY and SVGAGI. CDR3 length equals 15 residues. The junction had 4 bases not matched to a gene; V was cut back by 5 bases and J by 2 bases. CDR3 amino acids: CASSPDRGPYNEQFF. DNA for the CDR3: TGTGCCAGCAGTCCGGACAGGGGACCCTACAATGAGCAGTTCTTC.

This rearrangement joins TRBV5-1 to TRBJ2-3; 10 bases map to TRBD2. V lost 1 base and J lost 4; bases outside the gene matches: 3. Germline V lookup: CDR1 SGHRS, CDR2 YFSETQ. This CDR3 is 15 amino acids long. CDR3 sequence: CASSLYSGRADTQYF. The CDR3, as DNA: TGCGCCAGCAGCTTGTACAGCGGGAGGGCAGATACGCAGTATTTT.

CDR3 in DNA: TGCGCCAGCAGGACACCTGAGCGGGGGGGCCATGAGCAGTTCTTC. It codes for CASRTPERGGHEQFF. The genes are TRBV5-1 and TRBJ2-1, with 10 bases identical to TRBD2. V lost 5 bases and J lost 8; bases outside the gene matches: 10. The CDR3 spans 15 residues. The V gene's germline CDR1 is SGHRS and CDR2 YFSETQ. Full variable domain (outside the CDR3, taken from reference TRBV5-1 and TRBJ2-1): KAGVTQTPRYLIKTRGQQVTLSCSPISGHRSVSWYQQTPGQGLQFLFEYFSETQRNKGNFPGRFSGRQFSNSRSEMNVSTLELGDSALYLCASRTPERGGHEQFFGPGTRLTVL.

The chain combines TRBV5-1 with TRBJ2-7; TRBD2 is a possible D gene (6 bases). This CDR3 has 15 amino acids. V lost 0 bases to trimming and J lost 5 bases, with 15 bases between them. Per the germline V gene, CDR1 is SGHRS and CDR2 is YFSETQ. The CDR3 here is CASSLASSVSDEQYV. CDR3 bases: TGCGCCAGCAGCTTGGCGTCTAGCGTTTCCGACGAGCAGTACGTC.

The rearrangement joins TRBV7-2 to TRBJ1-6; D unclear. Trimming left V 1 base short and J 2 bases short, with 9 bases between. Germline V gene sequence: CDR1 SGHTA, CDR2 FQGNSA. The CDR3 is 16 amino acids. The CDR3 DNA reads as TGTGCCAGCAGCTTAGGGGCATTAACCTATAATTCACCCCTCCACTTT. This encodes CASSLGALTYNSPLHF.

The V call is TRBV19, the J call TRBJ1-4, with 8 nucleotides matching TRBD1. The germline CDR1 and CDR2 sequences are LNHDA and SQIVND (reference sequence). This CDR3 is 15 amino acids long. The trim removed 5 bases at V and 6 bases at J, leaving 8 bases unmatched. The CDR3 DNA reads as TGTGCCAGTAGTGACGGACAGGGAGGATATGAAAAACTGTTTTTT. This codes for CASSDGQGGYEKLFF.

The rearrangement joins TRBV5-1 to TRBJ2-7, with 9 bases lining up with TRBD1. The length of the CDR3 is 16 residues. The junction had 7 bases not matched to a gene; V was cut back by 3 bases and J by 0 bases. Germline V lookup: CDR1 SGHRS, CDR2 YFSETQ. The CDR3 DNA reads TGCGCCAGCAGCTGGCCGGGACAGGGAAGCTCCTACGAGCAGTACGTC. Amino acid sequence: CASSWPGQGSSYEQYV.

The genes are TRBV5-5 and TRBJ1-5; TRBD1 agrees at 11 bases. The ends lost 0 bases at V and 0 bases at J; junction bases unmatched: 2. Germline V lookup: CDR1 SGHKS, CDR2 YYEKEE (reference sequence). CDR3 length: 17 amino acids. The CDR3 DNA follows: TGTGCCAGCAGCTTGGGGACAGGGGGCCCTAGCAATCAGCCCCAGCATTTT. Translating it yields CASSLGTGGPSNQPQHF.

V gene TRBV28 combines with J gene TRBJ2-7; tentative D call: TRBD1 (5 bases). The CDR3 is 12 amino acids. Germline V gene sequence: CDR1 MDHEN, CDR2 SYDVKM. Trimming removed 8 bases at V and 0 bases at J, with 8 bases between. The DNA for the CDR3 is TGTGCCAGCCAGGGTCACTCCTACGAGCAGTACTTC. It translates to CASQGHSYEQYF. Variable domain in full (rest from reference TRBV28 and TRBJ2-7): DVKVTQSSRYLVKRTGEKVFLECVQDMDHENMFWYRQDPGLGLRLIYFSYDVKMKEKGDIPEGYSVSREKKERFSLILESASTNQTSMYLCASQGHSYEQYFGPGTRLTVT.